The source of this T cell receptor (beta chain) is a study of blood T cell repertoires in COVID-19. Study context: T cells, B-cell-depleted T cells, or PBMCs supplied cDNA or gDNA.

The CDR3 runs 18 residues. V gave up 1 base and J gave up 5 bases, with 23 bases separating them. Germline CDR1 is SNHLY and CDR2 is FYNNEI. Source study methods: Estimated nucleated cell counts came from reference gene primer amplification. Some clones are missing from TCRdb's copy, which holds only in-frame ones; the method was immunoSEQ multiplex PCR. V and J calls and clone size are those listed in that table; D and trimming were worked out from the DNA. The data show about 150,000 clones, about four fifths seen once. V is TRBV2 and J is TRBJ1-1; possible D gene TRBD1, 5 bases. This sequence originates from an elderly woman with acute or convalescent COVID-19. Sample: peripheral blood. CDR3 loop: CASSEGGARAIGRTEAFF. The CDR3 DNA sequence: TGTGCCAGCAGTGAAGGTGGGGCCAGGGCCATTGGTAGGACTGAAGCTTTCTTT.